This T cell receptor beta chain was recovered during a study of regulatory T cells in long-lasting Graves disease. Time point in this sample: newly diagnosed GD, antithyroid drugs for less than 3 months. The TCR library was made from RNA extracted from PBMCs. Construction of TCR beta libraries relied on iRepertoire HTBI primers and on Arm-PCR targeting CDR3 regions. A single record per CDR3 protein comes from TCRdb applying MiXCR to the multiplex PCR reads. The sample consists of 300,000 to 400,000 distinct CDR3 sequences, 18% of them appearing once. The study, taken as a whole, reports: Between persistent patients, about 2,800 public clonotypes were shared, exceeding the 966 shared between new patients.

This clonotype was counted many times. Its antigen remains unknown. The TCR sequence derives from a female donor with Graves disease. Sequenced here: peripheral blood mononuclear cells (PBMCs), sampled at new diagnosis, from a patient treated with antithyroid drugs.

DNA for the CDR3: TGTGCCAGCAGCGTGGGACTAGCGGGAGGTGGGCATGAGCAGTTCTTC. Protein product: CASSVGLAGGGHEQFF. The chain carries TRBV9 and TRBJ2-1; 15 bases are shared with TRBD2. V lost 2 bases to trimming and J lost 8 bases; unmatched junction nucleotides: 5. The CDR3 has 16 residues. The germline CDR1 and CDR2 sequences are SGDLS and YYNGEE.